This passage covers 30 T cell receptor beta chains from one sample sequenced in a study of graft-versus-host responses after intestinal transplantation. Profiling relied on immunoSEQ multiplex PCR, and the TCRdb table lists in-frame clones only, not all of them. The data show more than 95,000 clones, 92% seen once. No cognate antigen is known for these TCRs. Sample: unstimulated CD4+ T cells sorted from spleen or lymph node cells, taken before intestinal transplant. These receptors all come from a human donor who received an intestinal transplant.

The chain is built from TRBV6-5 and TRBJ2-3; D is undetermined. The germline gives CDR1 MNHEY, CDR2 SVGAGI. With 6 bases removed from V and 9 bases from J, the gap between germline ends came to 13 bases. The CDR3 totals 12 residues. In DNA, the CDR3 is TGTGCCAGCAGCACCAGCGTCGGGACGCAGTATTTT. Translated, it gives CASSTSVGTQYF.

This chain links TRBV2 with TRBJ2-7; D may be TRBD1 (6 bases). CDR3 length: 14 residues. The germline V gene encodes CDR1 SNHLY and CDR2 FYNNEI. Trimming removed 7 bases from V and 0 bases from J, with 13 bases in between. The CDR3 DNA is TGTGCCAGCAACCCCACAGGGACCTCCTACGAGCAGTACTTC. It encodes CASNPTGTSYEQYF. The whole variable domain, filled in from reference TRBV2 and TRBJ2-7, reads EPEVTQTPSHQVTQMGQEVILRCVPISNHLYFYWYRQILGQKVEFLVSFYNNEISEKSEIFDDQFSVERPDGSNFTLKIRSTKLEDSAMYFCASNPTGTSYEQYFGPGTRLTVT.

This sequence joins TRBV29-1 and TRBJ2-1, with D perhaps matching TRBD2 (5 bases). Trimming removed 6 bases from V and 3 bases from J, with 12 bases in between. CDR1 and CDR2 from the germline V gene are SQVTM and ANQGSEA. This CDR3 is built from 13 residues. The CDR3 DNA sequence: TGCAGCGTAGGACTGCCTAACTACAATGAGCAGTTCTTC. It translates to CSVGLPNYNEQFF.

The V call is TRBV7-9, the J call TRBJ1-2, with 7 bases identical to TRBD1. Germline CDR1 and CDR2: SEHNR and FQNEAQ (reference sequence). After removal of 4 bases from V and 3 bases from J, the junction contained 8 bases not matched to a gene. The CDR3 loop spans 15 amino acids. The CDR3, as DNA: TGTGCCAGCAGCTCCCGGACAGGTACTGACTATGGCTACACCTTC. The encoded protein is CASSSRTGTDYGYTF. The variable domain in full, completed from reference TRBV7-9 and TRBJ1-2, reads DTGVSQNPRHKITKRGQNVTFRCDPISEHNRLYWYRQTLGQGPEFLTYFQNEAQLEKSRLLSDRFSAERPKGSFSTLEIQRTEQGDSAMYLCASSSRTGTDYGYTFGSGTRLTVV.

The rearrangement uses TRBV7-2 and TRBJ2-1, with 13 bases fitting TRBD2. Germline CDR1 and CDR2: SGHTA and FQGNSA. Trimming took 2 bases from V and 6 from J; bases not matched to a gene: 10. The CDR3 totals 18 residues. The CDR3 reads CASSLQRLAGGSVNEQFF. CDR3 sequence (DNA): TGTGCCAGCAGCTTACAGAGACTAGCGGGGGGTAGTGTCAATGAGCAGTTCTTC. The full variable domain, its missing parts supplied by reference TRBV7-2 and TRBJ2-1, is GAGVSQSPSNKVTEKGKDVELRCDPISGHTALYWYRQSLGQGLEFLIYFQGNSAPDKSGLPSDRFSAERTGGSVSTLTIQRTQQEDSAVYLCASSLQRLAGGSVNEQFFGPGTRLTVL.

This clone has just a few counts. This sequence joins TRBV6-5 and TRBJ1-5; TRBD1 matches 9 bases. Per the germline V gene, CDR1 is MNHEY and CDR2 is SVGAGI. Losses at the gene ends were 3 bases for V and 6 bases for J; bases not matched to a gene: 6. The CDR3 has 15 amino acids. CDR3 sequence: CASSYSQGAGQPQHF. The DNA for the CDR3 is TGTGCCAGCAGTTATTCACAGGGGGCAGGTCAGCCCCAGCATTTT.

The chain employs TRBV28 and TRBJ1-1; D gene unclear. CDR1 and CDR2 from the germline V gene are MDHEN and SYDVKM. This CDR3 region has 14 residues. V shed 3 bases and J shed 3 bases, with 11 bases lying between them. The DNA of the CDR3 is TGTGCCAGCAGTTTCCTCTCATCGGACACTGAAGCTTTCTTT. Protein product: CASSFLSSDTEAFF.

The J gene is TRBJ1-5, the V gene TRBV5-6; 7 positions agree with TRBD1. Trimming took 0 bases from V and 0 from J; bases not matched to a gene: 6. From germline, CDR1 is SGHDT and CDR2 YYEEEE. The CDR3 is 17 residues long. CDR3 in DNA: TGTGCCAGCAGCTTGGGGACAGGTATCTATAGCAATCAGCCCCAGCATTTT. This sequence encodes CASSLGTGIYSNQPQHF.

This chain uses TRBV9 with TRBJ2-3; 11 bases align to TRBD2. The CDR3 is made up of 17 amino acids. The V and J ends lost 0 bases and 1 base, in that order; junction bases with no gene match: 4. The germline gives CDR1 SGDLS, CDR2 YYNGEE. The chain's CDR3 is CASSVALLAGGTDTQYF. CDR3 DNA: TGTGCCAGCAGCGTAGCCCTACTAGCGGGGGGCACAGATACGCAGTATTTT.

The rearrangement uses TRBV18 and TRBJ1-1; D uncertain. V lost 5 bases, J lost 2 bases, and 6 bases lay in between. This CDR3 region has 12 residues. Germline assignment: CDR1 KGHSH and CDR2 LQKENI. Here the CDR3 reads CASSEENTEAFF. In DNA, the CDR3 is TGTGCCAGCTCAGAGGAAAACACTGAAGCTTTCTTT.

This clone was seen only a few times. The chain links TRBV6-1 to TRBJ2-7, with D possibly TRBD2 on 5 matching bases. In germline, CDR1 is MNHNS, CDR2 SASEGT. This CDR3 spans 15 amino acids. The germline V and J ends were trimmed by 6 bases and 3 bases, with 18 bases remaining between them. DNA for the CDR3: TGTGCCAGCAGCTTCTTGCCTAGCTCCGACTACGAGCAGTACTTC. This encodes CASSFLPSSDYEQYF.

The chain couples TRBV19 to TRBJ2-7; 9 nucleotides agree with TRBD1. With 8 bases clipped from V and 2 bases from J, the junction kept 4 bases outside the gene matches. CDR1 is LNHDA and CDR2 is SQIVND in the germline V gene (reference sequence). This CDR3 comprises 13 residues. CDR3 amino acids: CASEGQGAYEQYF. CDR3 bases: TGTGCCAGTGAGGGACAGGGAGCCTACGAGCAGTACTTC.

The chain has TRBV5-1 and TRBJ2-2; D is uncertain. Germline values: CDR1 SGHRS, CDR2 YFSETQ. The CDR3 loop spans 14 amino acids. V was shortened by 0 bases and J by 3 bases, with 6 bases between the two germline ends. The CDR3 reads CASSLGLHTGELFF. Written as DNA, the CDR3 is TGCGCCAGCAGCTTGGGGCTTCACACCGGGGAGCTGTTTTTT.

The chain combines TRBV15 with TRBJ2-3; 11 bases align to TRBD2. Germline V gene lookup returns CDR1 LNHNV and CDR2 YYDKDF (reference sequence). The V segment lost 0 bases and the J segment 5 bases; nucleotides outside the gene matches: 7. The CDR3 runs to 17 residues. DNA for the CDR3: TGTGCCACCAGCAGAGATGGTAGCGGGGGGGCCAGAGATACGCAGTATTTT. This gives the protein CATSRDGSGGARDTQYF.

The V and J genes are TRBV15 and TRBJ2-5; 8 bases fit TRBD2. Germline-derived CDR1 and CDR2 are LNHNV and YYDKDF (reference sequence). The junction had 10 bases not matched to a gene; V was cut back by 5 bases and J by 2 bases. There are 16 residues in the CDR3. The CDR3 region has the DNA TGTGCCACCAGCCTCATGGGGGGACTAGGTCAAGAGACCCAGTACTTC. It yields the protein CATSLMGGLGQETQYF. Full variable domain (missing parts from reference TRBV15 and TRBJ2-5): DAMVIQNPRYQVTQFGKPVTLSCSQTLNHNVMYWYQQKSSQAPKLLFHYYDKDFNNEADTPDNFQSRRPNTSFCFLDIRSPGLGDTAMYLCATSLMGGLGQETQYFGPGTRLLVL.

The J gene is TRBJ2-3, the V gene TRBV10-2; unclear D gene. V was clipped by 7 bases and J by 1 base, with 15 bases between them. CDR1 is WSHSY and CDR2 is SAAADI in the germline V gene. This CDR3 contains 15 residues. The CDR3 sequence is CASKVVTRGTDTQYF. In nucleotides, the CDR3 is TGCGCCAGCAAAGTCGTAACCCGGGGCACAGATACGCAGTATTTT.

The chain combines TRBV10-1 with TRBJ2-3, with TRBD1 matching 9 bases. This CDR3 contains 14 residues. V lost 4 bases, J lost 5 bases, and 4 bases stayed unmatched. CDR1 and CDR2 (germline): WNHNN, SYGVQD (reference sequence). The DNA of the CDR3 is TGCGCCAGCAGTGGACAGGGGGAGGTAGATACGCAGTATTTT. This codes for CASSGQGEVDTQYF.

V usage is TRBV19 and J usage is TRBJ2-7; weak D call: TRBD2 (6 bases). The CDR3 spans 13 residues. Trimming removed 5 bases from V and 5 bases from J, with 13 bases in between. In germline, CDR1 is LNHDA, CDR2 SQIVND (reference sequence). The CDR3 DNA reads TGTGCCAGTAGTCTCTTGGGGGGAAACGAGCAGTACTTC. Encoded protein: CASSLLGGNEQYF.

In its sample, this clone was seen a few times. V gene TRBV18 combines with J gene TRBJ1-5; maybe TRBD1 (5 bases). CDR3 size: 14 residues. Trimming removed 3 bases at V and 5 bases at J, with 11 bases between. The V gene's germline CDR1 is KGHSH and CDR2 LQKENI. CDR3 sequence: CASSPGSRDQPQHF. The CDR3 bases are TGTGCCAGCTCACCCGGCTCCAGGGATCAGCCCCAGCATTTT.

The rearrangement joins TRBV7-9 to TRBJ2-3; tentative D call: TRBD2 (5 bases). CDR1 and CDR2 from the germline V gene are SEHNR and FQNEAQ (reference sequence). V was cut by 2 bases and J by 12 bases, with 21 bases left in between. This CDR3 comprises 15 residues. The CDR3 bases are TGTGCCAGCAGCTTAAAGTCGACTACCTCACATCGACAGTATTTT. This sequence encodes CASSLKSTTSHRQYF.

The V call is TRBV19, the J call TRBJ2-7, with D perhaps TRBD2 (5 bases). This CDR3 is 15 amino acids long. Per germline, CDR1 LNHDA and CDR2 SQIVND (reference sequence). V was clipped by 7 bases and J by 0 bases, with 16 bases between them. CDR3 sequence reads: CASKEADQSSYEQYF. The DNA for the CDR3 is TGTGCCAGTAAGGAAGCGGACCAGAGCTCCTACGAGCAGTACTTC.

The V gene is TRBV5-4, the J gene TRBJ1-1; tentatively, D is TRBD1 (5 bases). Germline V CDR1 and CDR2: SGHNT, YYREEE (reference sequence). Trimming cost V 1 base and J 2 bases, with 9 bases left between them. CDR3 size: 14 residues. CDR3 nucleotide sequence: TGTGCCAGCAGCTTGTCCGGGGGAAACACTGAAGCTTTCTTT. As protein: CASSLSGGNTEAFF.

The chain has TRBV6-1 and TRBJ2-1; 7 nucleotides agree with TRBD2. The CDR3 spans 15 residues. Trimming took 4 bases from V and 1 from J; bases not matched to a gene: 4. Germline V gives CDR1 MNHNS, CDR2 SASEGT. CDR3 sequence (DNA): TGTGCCAGCAGTGGGCTAGCGGAATCCTACAATGAGCAGTTCTTC. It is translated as CASSGLAESYNEQFF.

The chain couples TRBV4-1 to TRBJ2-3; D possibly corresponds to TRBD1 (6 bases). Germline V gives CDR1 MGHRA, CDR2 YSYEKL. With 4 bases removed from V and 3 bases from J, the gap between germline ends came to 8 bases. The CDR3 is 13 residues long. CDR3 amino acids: CASSPQGTDTQYF. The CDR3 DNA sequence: TGCGCCAGCAGCCCCCAGGGGACAGATACGCAGTATTTT.

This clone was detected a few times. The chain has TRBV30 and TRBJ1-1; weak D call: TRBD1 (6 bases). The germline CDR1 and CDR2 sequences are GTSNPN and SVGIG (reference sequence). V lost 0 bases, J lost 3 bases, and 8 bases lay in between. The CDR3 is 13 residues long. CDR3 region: CAWSVQGYTEAFF. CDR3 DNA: TGTGCCTGGAGTGTACAGGGATACACTGAAGCTTTCTTT.

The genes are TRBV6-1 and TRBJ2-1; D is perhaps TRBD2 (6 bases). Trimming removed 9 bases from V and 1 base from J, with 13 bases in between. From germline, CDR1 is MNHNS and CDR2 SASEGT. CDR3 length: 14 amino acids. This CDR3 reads CASRRDLSYNEQFF. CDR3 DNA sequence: TGTGCCAGTCGCCGGGACTTATCCTACAATGAGCAGTTCTTC.

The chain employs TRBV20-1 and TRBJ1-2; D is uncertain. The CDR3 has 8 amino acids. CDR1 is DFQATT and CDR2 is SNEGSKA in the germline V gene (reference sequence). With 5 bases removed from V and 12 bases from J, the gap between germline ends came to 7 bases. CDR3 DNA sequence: TGCAGTGCTCTCGGGGACACCTTC. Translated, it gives CSALGDTF.

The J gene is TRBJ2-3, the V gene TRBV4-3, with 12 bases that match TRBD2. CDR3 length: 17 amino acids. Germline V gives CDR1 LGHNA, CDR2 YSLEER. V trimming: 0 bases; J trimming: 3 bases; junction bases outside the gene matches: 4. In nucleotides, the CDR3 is TGCGCCAGCAGCCAAGAACTAGCGGGGGGAACAACAGATACGCAGTATTTT. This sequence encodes CASSQELAGGTTDTQYF.

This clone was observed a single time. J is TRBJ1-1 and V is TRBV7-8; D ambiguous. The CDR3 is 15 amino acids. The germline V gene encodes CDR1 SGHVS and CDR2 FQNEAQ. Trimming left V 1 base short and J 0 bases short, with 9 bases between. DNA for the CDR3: TGTGCCAGCAGCTTAGGTTTGCCGGTGAACACTGAAGCTTTCTTT. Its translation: CASSLGLPVNTEAFF.

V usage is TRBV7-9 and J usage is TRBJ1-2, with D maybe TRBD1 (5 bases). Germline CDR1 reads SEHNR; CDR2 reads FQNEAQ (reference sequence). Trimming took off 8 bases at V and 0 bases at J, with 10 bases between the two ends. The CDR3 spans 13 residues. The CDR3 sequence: CASSDRTNYGYTF. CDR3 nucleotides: TGTGCCAGCTCCGACAGAACTAACTATGGCTACACCTTC.